This T cell receptor (beta chain) was sequenced for a study of TIL therapy for anti-PD-1-resistant metastatic lung cancer. The immunoSEQ assay was v3. Libraries were prepared by immunoSEQ multiplex PCR; TCRdb keeps only in-frame clonotypes and omits some of them. The sample consists of approximately 24,000 clones, 72% of them appearing once. Points on this clone: Its specificity is not known.

The V segment lost 6 bases and the J segment 5 bases; nucleotides outside the gene matches: 11. Germline CDR1 and CDR2: LNHDA and SQIVND (reference sequence). The CDR3 is made up of 16 amino acids. Study-wide findings and caveats: TIL cultures after expansion showed higher clonality and lower diversity than baseline tumor (median about 6% vs 30%). Many TIL product clones were absent from baseline tumor, suggesting clonal contraction.

This sample's time point: pre-treatment sample, taken before nivolumab and TIL therapy. The tumor samples were excised metastases, mostly pleural nodules or supraclavicular lymph nodes. Tumors were harvested before any PD-1/PD-L1 blockade. The chain couples TRBV19 to TRBJ2-2; TRBD1 matches 8 bases. This specimen consisted of tumor tissue, obtained at baseline. The clonotype was recovered from a person between 25 and 80 years old with non-small cell lung cancer. CDR3 loop: CASSQGARMWTGELFF. For the CDR3, the DNA is TGTGCCAGTAGCCAGGGGGCTCGGATGTGGACCGGGGAGCTGTTTTTT.